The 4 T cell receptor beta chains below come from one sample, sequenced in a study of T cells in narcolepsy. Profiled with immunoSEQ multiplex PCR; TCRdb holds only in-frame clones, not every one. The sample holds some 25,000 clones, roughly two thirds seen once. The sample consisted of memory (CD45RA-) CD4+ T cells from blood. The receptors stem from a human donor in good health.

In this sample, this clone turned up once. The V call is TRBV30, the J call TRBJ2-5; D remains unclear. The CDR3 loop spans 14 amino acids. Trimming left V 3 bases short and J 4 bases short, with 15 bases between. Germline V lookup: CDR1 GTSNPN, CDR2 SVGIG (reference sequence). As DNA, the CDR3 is TGTGCCTGGAGGCGCCCACGAGGATCAGAGACCCAGTACTTC. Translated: CAWRRPRGSETQYF. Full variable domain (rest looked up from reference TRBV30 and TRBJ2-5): SQTIHQWPATLVQPVGSPLSLECTVEGTSNPNLYWYRQAAGRGLQLLFYSVGIGQISSEVPQNLSASRPQDRQFILSSKKLLLSDSGFYLCAWRRPRGSETQYFGPGTRLLVL.

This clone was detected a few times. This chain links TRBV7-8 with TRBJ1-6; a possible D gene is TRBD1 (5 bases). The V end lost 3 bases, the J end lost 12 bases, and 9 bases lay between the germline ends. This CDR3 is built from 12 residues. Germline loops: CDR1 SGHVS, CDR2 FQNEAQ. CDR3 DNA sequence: TGTGCCAGCAGCTTGGGGGTAGGACCCCTCCACTTT. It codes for CASSLGVGPLHF.

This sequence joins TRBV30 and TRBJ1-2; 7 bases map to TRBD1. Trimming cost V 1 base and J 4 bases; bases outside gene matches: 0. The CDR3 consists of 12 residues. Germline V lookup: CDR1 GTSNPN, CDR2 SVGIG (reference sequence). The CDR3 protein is CAWSGTGYGYTF. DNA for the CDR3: TGTGCCTGGAGTGGGACAGGCTATGGCTACACCTTC.

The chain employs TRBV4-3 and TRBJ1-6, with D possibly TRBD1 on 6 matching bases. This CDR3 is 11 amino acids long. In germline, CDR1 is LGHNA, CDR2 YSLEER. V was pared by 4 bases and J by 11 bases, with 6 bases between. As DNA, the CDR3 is TGCGCCAGCAGCCCAGGGGCACCCCTCCACTTT. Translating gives CASSPGAPLHF.